Listed here are 11 T cell receptor beta chains from one sample, sequenced in a study of CD8 T cells in ankylosing spondylitis. TCRdb recomputed calls from the 5' RACE reads with MiXCR, one row per CDR3 protein. The table records 200,000 to 300,000 distinct CDR3 sequences, around 25% of them present only once. Sequencing input: blood, either unsorted or a sorted T cell fraction (not recorded which). The receptors stem from a male donor with ankylosing spondylitis or in good health (not recorded which).

This clonotype was seen at least ten times. The chain couples TRBV18 to TRBJ2-7; 7 positions agree with TRBD2. The germline CDR1 and CDR2 sequences are KGHSH and LQKENI. CDR3 size: 14 residues. J lost 5 bases, V lost 3 bases, and 7 bases had no gene match. In nucleotides, the CDR3 is TGTGCCAGCTCACCGCCCGGCCTAGCGGACGAGCAGTACTTC. Its translation: CASSPPGLADEQYF.

The chain employs TRBV20-1 and TRBJ2-5, with 12 bases aligning to TRBD2. CDR3 length: 16 residues. Germline loops: CDR1 DFQATT, CDR2 SNEGSKA (reference sequence). Trimming removed 8 bases from V and 5 bases from J; junction bases left unmatched: 15. CDR3 in DNA: TGCAGTCCCCTTCTAGCGGGGGGGCGAGGGCGGGAGACCCAGTACTTC. It is translated as CSPLLAGGRGRETQYF.

The V gene is TRBV6-1, the J gene TRBJ1-6; 7 bases agree with TRBD1. This CDR3 has 14 amino acids. The germline gives CDR1 MNHNS, CDR2 SASEGT. V lost 7 bases, J lost 7 bases, and 7 bases stayed unmatched. CDR3 bases: TGTGCCAGCAAACCGGGACAGTGGAATTCACCCCTCCACTTT. It codes for CASKPGQWNSPLHF.

This clonotype was counted many times. The gene calls are TRBV20-1 and TRBJ2-3; either TRBD1 or TRBD2 may supply D (5 bases each). The CDR3 has 15 amino acids. Trimming shortened V by 5 bases and J by 1 base, and 16 bases separated the two germline ends. Germline loops: CDR1 DFQATT, CDR2 SNEGSKA (reference sequence). The CDR3 DNA follows: TGCAGTGCTCCCCTCGGAAGGGGAGGCACAGATACGCAGTATTTT. Translated: CSAPLGRGGTDTQYF.

This clonotype has ten or more counts. The chain carries TRBV20-1 and TRBJ2-3; TRBD1 is a possible D gene (6 bases). V was trimmed by 7 bases and J by 3 bases, leaving 23 bases between them. Germline assignment: CDR1 DFQATT and CDR2 SNEGSKA (reference sequence). The CDR3 is 16 residues long. For the CDR3, the DNA is TGCAGTGTCGCGGCTGGGGGCAGGGGTTTAACAGATACGCAGTATTTT. This gives the protein CSVAAGGRGLTDTQYF.

The V and J genes are TRBV27 and TRBJ1-1; D perhaps matches TRBD1 (5 bases). The germline gives CDR1 MNHEY, CDR2 SMNVEV (reference sequence). This CDR3 has 15 residues. Trimming removed 3 bases at V and 3 bases at J, with 14 bases between. The chain's CDR3 is CASSLSRERYTEAFF. In DNA form, the CDR3 reads TGTGCCAGCAGTTTGTCCAGGGAGAGGTACACTGAAGCTTTCTTT.

This clonotype was seen ten or more times. The chain links TRBV20-1 to TRBJ2-3, with D unresolved. The V end was cut by 5 bases, the J end by 4 bases, with 4 bases between. Germline V CDR1 and CDR2: DFQATT, SNEGSKA (reference sequence). CDR3 length: 10 amino acids. CDR3 DNA: TGCAGTGCTGGGCCAGATACGCAGTATTTT. Translated: CSAGPDTQYF.

This clonotype was seen at least ten times. The genes are TRBV12-3 or TRBV12-4 and TRBJ2-7; D gene unclear. Trimming pared 3 bases from V and 2 bases from J, leaving 17 bases between. The CDR3 has 16 amino acids. The CDR3 DNA is TGTGCCAGCAGTTTCGGTAGGACCACTGGGACCTACGAGCAGTACTTC. Its translation: CASSFGRTTGTYEQYF.

The CDR3 region has the DNA TGCAGTGCTAGAGTACAGGGGGCAGGCACCGGGGAGCTGTTTTTT. Translation: CSARVQGAGTGELFF. The chain employs TRBV20-1 and TRBJ2-2; 9 bases line up with TRBD1. Per germline, CDR1 DFQATT and CDR2 SNEGSKA (reference sequence). V lost 1 base to trimming and J lost 4 bases; unmatched junction nucleotides: 4. The CDR3 is made up of 15 amino acids.

This chain connects TRBV6-5 to TRBJ2-3, with TRBD1 matching 8 bases. V dropped 5 bases and J dropped 5; count of bases not matched to a gene: 6. Germline V gene lookup returns CDR1 MNHEY and CDR2 SVGAGI. The CDR3 is made up of 14 amino acids. The CDR3 nucleotides read TGTGCCAGCAGTCGCAGGGGGCTTGTAGATACGCAGTATTTT. Its protein product is CASSRRGLVDTQYF.

This clonotype showed up many times. The genes are TRBV6-4 and TRBJ1-5, with 7 nucleotides matching TRBD1. V lost 4 bases and J lost 7; bases outside the gene matches: 7. In germline, CDR1 is MRHNA, CDR2 SNTAGT. The CDR3 covers 14 residues. CDR3 protein: CASSGDREGQPQHF. The CDR3 nucleotides are TGTGCCAGCAGTGGAGACAGGGAGGGGCAGCCCCAGCATTTT.